Listed below are T cell receptor beta chains from one sample, sequenced in a study of shared clonotypes between healthy human individuals. This table comes from immunoSEQ multiplex PCR, and its TCRdb copy is limited to in-frame clones, with some not included. The table has about 480,000 clones, about 79% seen once. Material for sequencing was PBMCs. These receptors originate from a woman between 35 and 50 years old in good health. Some clones in this sample may be carry-over from other donors' samples. Each CDR3 is given with its conserved first and last residue. A D gene is named only where the DNA matches it firmly. Clone size is not always given. Where it is, it says once, few, many or a class for expanded clones.

d_call,clone_size,j_call,v_call,cdr3_nt,cdr3_aa
-,-,TRBJ1-1,TRBV19,TGTGCCAGTACTAACCCGCGCACCCTGAACACTGAAGCTTTCTTT,CASTNPRTLNTEAFF
-,-,TRBJ1-2,TRBV9,TGTGCCAGCAGCCCAGAGGGGGTCTCCTATGGCTACACCTTC,CASSPEGVSYGYTF
TRBD2,-,TRBJ2-1,TRBV6-1,TGTGCCAGCAGTGAGCTAGCGGGAATGAATGAGCAGTTCTTC,CASSELAGMNEQFF
-,-,TRBJ2-2,TRBV30,TGTGCCTGGAGTGGTGGGACATCTAACACCGGGGAGCTGTTTTTT,CAWSGGTSNTGELFF
-,-,TRBJ2-3,TRBV19,TGTGCCAGTAGTAGTTCTGGAGGGGGTACGGTAGATACGCAGTATTTT,CASSSSGGGTVDTQYF
-,-,TRBJ2-7,TRBV6-5,TGTGCCAGCAGTTACTTGGCCCGGAGGCCCTACGAGCAGTACTTC,CASSYLARRPYEQYF
TRBD1,-,TRBJ1-1,TRBV11-2,TGTGCCAGCAGCTTAGTCTGGACAGGGTCTGCTTCGGGTGATGAAGCTTTCTTT,CASSLVWTGSASGDEAFF
-,-,TRBJ2-1,TRBV7-8,TGTGCCAGCAGCTTAGAACCCGCCAATGAGCAGTTCTTC,CASSLEPANEQFF
-,few,TRBJ1-5,TRBV7-2,TGTGCCAGCAGCTTTATGGGATTTGAGCCCCAGCATTTT,CASSFMGFEPQHF
-,-,TRBJ2-5,TRBV2,TGTGCCAGCAGTGAACTAGTTTCGATAGAGACCCAGTACTTC,CASSELVSIETQYF
-,once,TRBJ2-2,TRBV6-4,TGTGCCAGCAGTGACTCCGATGGCACCGGGGAGCTGTTTTTT,CASSDSDGTGELFF
-,-,TRBJ2-2,TRBV11-3,TGTGCCAGCAGCTTATCTTTGAACAGGGCGAACACCGGGGAGCTGTTTTTT,CASSLSLNRANTGELFF
-,-,TRBJ2-7,TRBV30,TGTGCCTGGAGTCAGGGCGTAACCTACGAGCAGTACTTC,CAWSQGVTYEQYF
-,few,TRBJ1-1,TRBV14,TGTGCCAGCAGCCCTACATCTCCGAACACTGAAGCTTTCTTT,CASSPTSPNTEAFF
TRBD2,-,TRBJ2-1,TRBV5-1,TGCGCCAGCAGCGTGGGACTAGCGGGAGTGGAGCAGTTCTTC,CASSVGLAGVEQFF
TRBD2,-,TRBJ2-1,TRBV7-2,TGTGCCAGCACCCGTCGGGGGAGGGAAAGTGAGCAGTTCTTC,CASTRRGRESEQFF
TRBD2,few,TRBJ2-7,TRBV2,TGTGCCAGTGCGACTAGCGGGCTGTACGAGCAGTACTTC,CASATSGLYEQYF
-,-,TRBJ2-1,TRBV19,TGTGCCAGTAGTATGGCTTGGGGCTGGGGGGGCTTAAACAATGAGCAGTTCTTC,CASSMAWGWGGLNNEQFF
-,few,TRBJ1-1,TRBV19,TGTGCCAGTAGTATAGACAGTGTGAACACTGAAGCTTTCTTT,CASSIDSVNTEAFF
TRBD2,-,TRBJ2-1,TRBV2,TGTGCCAGCAGTCGGACTAGCGACCCCTACAATGAGCAGTTCTTC,CASSRTSDPYNEQFF
TRBD1,-,TRBJ2-7,TRBV5-1,TGCGCCAGCAGCGTGACCGGACAGGGGGTGTACGAGCAGTACTTC,CASSVTGQGVYEQYF
-,-,TRBJ2-7,TRBV7-2,TGTGCCAGCAGCTTAGTTCAGGGTTCCTACGAGCAGTACTTC,CASSLVQGSYEQYF
-,-,TRBJ2-5,TRBV25-1,TGTGCCAGCAGTGAAAAGGGGATTGAGACCCAGTACTTC,CASSEKGIETQYF
-,-,TRBJ1-2,TRBV7-2,TGTGCCAGCAGCTTAGATAGGGTGTCTGATGGCTACACCTTC,CASSLDRVSDGYTF
-,-,TRBJ2-6,TRBV19,TGTGCCAGTAGTATAGGGATCTCCGGGGCCAACGTCCTGACTTTC,CASSIGISGANVLTF
-,many,TRBJ2-5,TRBV6-5,TGTGCCAGCAGTCCAGGGCAAGAGACCCAGTACTTC,CASSPGQETQYF
-,-,TRBJ1-2,TRBV29-1,-,CSESSNYGCTF
-,-,TRBJ2-7,TRBV7-2,TGTGCCAGCAGCCCCTCGTTGGGGGCCTACGAGCAGTACTTC,CASSPSLGAYEQYF
-,-,TRBJ2-3,TRBV7-2,TGTGCCAGCAGCCCACGGACTTTAGCATTAGATACGCAGTATTTT,CASSPRTLALDTQYF
TRBD2,-,TRBJ2-1,TRBV6-5,TGTGCCAGCAGAAGCGGGGGGAGCTCCTACAATGAGCAGTTCTTC,CASRSGGSSYNEQFF
-,few,TRBJ1-2,TRBV2,TGTGCCAGCAGTGACTCCGAAATCTATGGCTACACCTTC,CASSDSEIYGYTF
TRBD2,-,TRBJ2-7,TRBV5-1,TGCGCCAGCAGCTCGGCAACTAGCGGGATGGGCGAGCAGTACTTC,CASSSATSGMGEQYF
-,-,TRBJ2-1,TRBV12-5,TGTGCTAGTGGTTTGGTACTCGGAGGGTTGTCCTACAATGAGCAGTTCTTC,CASGLVLGGLSYNEQFF
TRBD1,-,TRBJ1-1,TRBV5-4,TGTGCCAGCAGCCGGGGAACAGGGGGTGGGGGCACTGAAGCTTTCTTT,CASSRGTGGGGTEAFF
-,-,TRBJ2-2,TRBV28,TGTGCCAGCAGTTTAGGAACGAACACCGGGGAGCTGTTTTTT,CASSLGTNTGELFF
-,-,TRBJ1-2,TRBV7-2,TGTGCCAGCAGCTTACTTCATTTTGGCTACACCTTC,CASSLLHFGYTF
-,-,TRBJ2-1,TRBV5-1,TGCGCCAGCAGCGGGGAAGCGGACTCCTACAATGAGCAGTTCTTC,CASSGEADSYNEQFF
TRBD2,-,TRBJ2-5,TRBV18,TGTGCCAGCTCCCGGGAGGGAGGAGAGACCCAGTACTTC,CASSREGGETQYF
-,-,TRBJ1-1,TRBV1,TGCACCAGCCCCGGGCGGATGAACACTGAAGCTTTCTTT,CTSPGRMNTEAFF
-,-,TRBJ2-7,TRBV2,TGTGCCAGCAGTGAGGGGAGGCCAGTGCAGTACTTC,CASSEGRPVQYF
-,once,TRBJ1-1,TRBV18,TGTGCCAGCTCACGGGAAAGTAGCAGTGAAGCTTTCTTT,CASSRESSSEAFF
TRBD1,-,TRBJ2-7,TRBV6-1,TGTGCCAGCAGTGATCAAACCCCACTGACAGGGGCTTGGCAGTACTTC,CASSDQTPLTGAWQYF
TRBD1,-,TRBJ2-7,TRBV30,TGTGCCTGGAGTGTGGGGACAGGGCATTACGAGCAGTACTTC,CAWSVGTGHYEQYF
TRBD1,-,TRBJ2-1,TRBV5-4,TGTGCCAGCAGCTTGGGGACAGGGGAAGTTTGGAATGAGCAGTTCTTC,CASSLGTGEVWNEQFF
TRBD2,-,TRBJ2-1,TRBV7-8,TGTGCCAGCAGCGGCGGGACTAGCGGGATTCATGAGCAGTTCTTC,CASSGGTSGIHEQFF
-,-,TRBJ2-7,TRBV5-6,TGTGCCAGCAGCTCACCGCTGGATCCAGACTACGAGCAGTACTTC,CASSSPLDPDYEQYF
TRBD1,-,TRBJ2-7,TRBV5-1,TGCGCCAGCAGCTTCGGGACAGGGGGTTCCTACGAGCAGTACTTC,CASSFGTGGSYEQYF
TRBD1,-,TRBJ2-7,TRBV4-3,TGCGCCAGCAGCCAAGATAGGGGAACAGGGGCCTACGAGCAGTACTTC,CASSQDRGTGAYEQYF
-,-,TRBJ1-1,TRBV7-2,TGTGCCAGCAGCTTGTCCAGGCTGGGCACTGAAGCTTTCTTT,CASSLSRLGTEAFF
-,-,TRBJ1-1,TRBV5-1,TGCGCCAGCAGCTTGAATGGCGCTGAGGTTACAGCTTTCTTT,CASSLNGAEVTAFF
-,once,TRBJ1-1,TRBV7-3,TGTGCCAGCAGCTTAAATTCGAACACTGAAGCTTTCTTT,CASSLNSNTEAFF
-,-,TRBJ2-3,TRBV18,TGTGCCAGCTCACCACCGGAGGGTACGAGAGATACGCAGTATTTT,CASSPPEGTRDTQYF
-,-,TRBJ1-5,TRBV7-2,TGTGCCAGCAGCCTAAGACAGCAAGATAATCAGCCCCAGCATTTT,CASSLRQQDNQPQHF
TRBD2,-,TRBJ2-7,TRBV9,TGTGCCAGCAGCGACCCGACTAGCGTCGAGCAGTACTTC,CASSDPTSVEQYF
-,-,TRBJ1-3,TRBV28,TGTGCCAGCAGTTCGGAGCTTTATGGAAACACCATATATTTT,CASSSELYGNTIYF
-,-,TRBJ2-2,TRBV5-1,TGCGCCAGCAGCTTCGGACAGAACACCGGGGAGCTGTTTTTT,CASSFGQNTGELFF
TRBD2,-,TRBJ2-2,TRBV10-2,TGCGCCAGCACCGGGACTAGCCCCGCCACCGGGGAGCTGTTTTTT,CASTGTSPATGELFF
-,-,TRBJ2-7,TRBV28,TGTGCCAGCGTCGACCGGGAGAGGACCTACGAGCAGTACTTC,CASVDRERTYEQYF